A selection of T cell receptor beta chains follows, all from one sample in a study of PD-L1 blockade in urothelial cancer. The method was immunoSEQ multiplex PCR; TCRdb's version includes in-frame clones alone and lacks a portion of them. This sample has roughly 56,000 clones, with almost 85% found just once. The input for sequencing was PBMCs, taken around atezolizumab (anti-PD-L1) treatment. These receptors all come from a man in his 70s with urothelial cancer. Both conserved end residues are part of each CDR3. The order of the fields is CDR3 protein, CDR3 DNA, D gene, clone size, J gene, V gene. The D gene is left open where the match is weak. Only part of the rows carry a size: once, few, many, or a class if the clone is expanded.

CASLTSPFSDEQFF | TGTGCCAGTTTGACTAGCCCGTTTTCGGATGAGCAGTTCTTC | TRBD2 | - | TRBJ2-1 | TRBV2
CASSAALTTGNTIYF | TGTGCCAGTAGTGCCGCACTGACTACGGGAAACACCATATATTTT | - | - | TRBJ1-3 | TRBV19
CASRNSYNQPQHF | TGTGCCAGCAGGAACAGCTACAATCAGCCCCAGCATTTT | - | few | TRBJ1-5 | TRBV6-1
CASRPRAQDKF | TGTGCCAGCAGGCCCCGGGCACAGGACAAATTC | - | - | TRBJ1-2 | TRBV6-8
CASSSSTGRNIYEQYF | - | - | - | TRBJ2-7 | TRBV6-5
CASSSTTGLNTEAFF | TGTGCCAGCAGTTCGACCACAGGGCTGAACACTGAAGCTTTCTTT | - | - | TRBJ1-1 | TRBV27
CASSEAVGRSQETQYF | TGTGCCAGCAGTGAAGCGGTGGGGCGGTCCCAAGAGACCCAGTACTTC | - | once | TRBJ2-5 | TRBV6-1
CAWTPIGGRAGELFF | TGTGCCTGGACCCCCATTGGCGGGAGAGCCGGGGAGCTGTTTTTT | TRBD2 | few | TRBJ2-2 | TRBV30
CASSGTGRNQPQHF | TGTGCCAGCAGTGGGACAGGGAGAAATCAGCCCCAGCATTTT | TRBD1 | - | TRBJ1-5 | TRBV6-5
CASSIQGNSHSYEQYF | TGTGCCAGCAGCATTCAGGGAAACTCCCACTCCTACGAGCAGTACTTC | - | once | TRBJ2-7 | TRBV5-4
CASSRLAGGASTDTQYF | TGTGCCAGCAGTCGACTAGCGGGAGGTGCTAGCACAGATACGCAGTATTTT | TRBD2 | - | TRBJ2-3 | TRBV2
CSVDDRGDEKLFF | TGCAGCGTTGACGACAGGGGTGATGAAAAACTGTTTTTT | TRBD1 | - | TRBJ1-4 | TRBV29-1
CASSLGTSSYEQYF | TGTGCCAGCAGCTTGGGTACCAGCTCCTACGAGCAGTACTTC | - | - | TRBJ2-7 | TRBV5-6
CSVAPPGPDTQYF | TGCAGCGTTGCGCCGCCCGGTCCAGATACGCAGTATTTT | - | once | TRBJ2-3 | TRBV29-1
CAWSTFRYSGANVLTF | TGTGCCTGGAGCACGTTTCGGTACTCTGGGGCCAACGTCCTGACTTTC | - | - | TRBJ2-6 | TRBV30
CASRRTGNMPEFF | TGTGCCAGCAGACGAACGGGAAACATGCCCGAGTTCTTC | - | - | TRBJ2-1 | TRBV6-5
CASSLVPGRGTEAFF | TGTGCCAGCAGTTTAGTGCCCGGAAGGGGGACTGAAGCTTTCTTT | - | - | TRBJ1-1 | TRBV27
CASSVYGYTF | TGTGCCTCCTCGGTTTATGGCTACACCTTC | - | - | TRBJ1-2 | TRBV30
CASSQGTVISKNIQYF | TGTGCCAGCAGCCAGGGGACAGTTATATCCAAAAACATTCAGTACTTC | TRBD1 | - | TRBJ2-4 | TRBV14
CASSPNNRVNTEAFF | TGTGCCAGCTCACCAAATAACAGGGTGAACACTGAAGCTTTCTTT | - | - | TRBJ1-1 | TRBV18
CASTLEEGYEQYF | TGTGCCAGCACTCTGGAAGAGGGCTACGAGCAGTACTTC | - | - | TRBJ2-7 | TRBV6-1
CASSLTGTGDSGANVLTF | TGCGCCAGCAGCTTAACCGGGACAGGAGACTCTGGGGCCAACGTCCTGACTTTC | TRBD1 | - | TRBJ2-6 | TRBV5-1
CASSSAFYNEQFF | TGTGCCTCTTCTAGCGCCTTCTACAATGAGCAGTTCTTC | - | few | TRBJ2-1 | TRBV30
CASSLAAAGEETQYF | TGTGCCAGCAGTCTAGCGGCAGCTGGAGAAGAGACCCAGTACTTC | TRBD2 | - | TRBJ2-5 | TRBV27
CASSPPSHTSGNTIYF | TGTGCCAGCTCACCACCAAGTCACACCTCTGGAAACACCATATATTTT | - | - | TRBJ1-3 | TRBV18
CASSFESSYEQYF | TGTGCCAGCAGTTTTGAGAGCTCCTACGAGCAGTACTTC | - | - | TRBJ2-7 | TRBV28
CASSSPLQGARGYTF | TGTGCCAGCAGCTCCCCCCTCCAGGGGGCCCGGGGCTACACCTTC | TRBD1 | - | TRBJ1-2 | TRBV11-2
CASSGTPDRNQPQHF | TGTGCCAGCAGCGGGACACCGGACCGCAATCAGCCCCAGCATTTT | - | once | TRBJ1-5 | TRBV2
CASRTPRGGGRSTDTQYF | TGTGCCAGCAGAACCCCGCGGGGGGGTGGTAGGAGCACAGATACGCAGTATTTT | TRBD2 | - | TRBJ2-3 | TRBV2
CASSLGGFTGELFF | TGTGCCAGCAGCTTAGGAGGGTTCACCGGGGAGCTGTTTTTT | - | - | TRBJ2-2 | TRBV11-2
CASSFTGFQETQYF | TGTGCCAGCAGTTTCACGGGGTTCCAAGAGACCCAGTACTTC | - | once | TRBJ2-5 | TRBV27
CASLLQGQETQYF | TGTGCCAGCCTTCTGCAGGGTCAAGAGACCCAGTACTTC | - | - | TRBJ2-5 | TRBV7-9
CASSLATPGRSYEQYF | TGTGCCAGCAGCTTAGCCACCCCCGGGAGGTCCTACGAGCAGTACTTC | TRBD2 | - | TRBJ2-7 | TRBV7-2
CASSPSTGTEAFF | TGTGCCAGCAGCCCGTCGACAGGGACCGAAGCTTTCTTT | TRBD1 | - | TRBJ1-1 | TRBV7-2
CASSPGLTGELFF | TGTGCCAGCAGCCCAGGGCTCACCGGGGAGCTGTTTTTT | - | - | TRBJ2-2 | TRBV7-3
CSVVVTGATDTQYF | TGCAGCGTTGTAGTGACAGGGGCTACAGATACGCAGTATTTT | TRBD1 | - | TRBJ2-3 | TRBV29-1
CASSPGQGGYGYTF | TGTGCCAGCAGTCCGGGACAGGGGGGGTATGGCTACACCTTC | TRBD1 | - | TRBJ1-2 | TRBV2
CASSEWDRTYNEQFF | TGTGCCAGCAGTGAATGGGACAGAACCTACAATGAGCAGTTCTTC | TRBD1 | - | TRBJ2-1 | TRBV2
CASSQDLPGYEQYF | TGCGCCAGCAGCCAAGATCTTCCGGGCTACGAGCAGTACTTC | - | - | TRBJ2-7 | TRBV4-1
CAWSAGGGGQPQHF | TGTGCCTGGAGCGCCGGTGGCGGGGGTCAGCCCCAGCATTTT | - | - | TRBJ1-5 | TRBV30